This T cell receptor beta chain was identified in a study of human T cells and chemical hapten exposure. This sample's time point: pre-sensitization, week 0. Treatment: therapeutic diphenylcyclopropenone sensitization with weekly scalp DPC. This clonotype turned up a few times. TCRdb re-analysed the RACE reads in MiXCR, keeping a single row per CDR3 protein. The data show 180,000 or so distinct CDR3 sequences, more than 25% seen once. Trimming took 5 bases from V and 2 from J; bases not matched to a gene: 6. The CDR3 is made up of 15 amino acids. From germline, CDR1 is MNHEY and CDR2 SVGAGI. This chain connects TRBV6-5 to TRBJ1-1, with 9 bases lining up with TRBD1. This sequence was found in a woman aged 25 to 45 with alopecia areata. Some clones in this sample may be carry-over from other donors' samples. Sequencing was performed on whole blood, taken in connection with sensitization to the hapten diphenylcyclopropenone (DPC). The CDR3 DNA reads as TGTGCCAGCAGTGCGGACAGGGGATATAACACTGAAGCTTTCTTT. It translates to CASSADRGYNTEAFF.